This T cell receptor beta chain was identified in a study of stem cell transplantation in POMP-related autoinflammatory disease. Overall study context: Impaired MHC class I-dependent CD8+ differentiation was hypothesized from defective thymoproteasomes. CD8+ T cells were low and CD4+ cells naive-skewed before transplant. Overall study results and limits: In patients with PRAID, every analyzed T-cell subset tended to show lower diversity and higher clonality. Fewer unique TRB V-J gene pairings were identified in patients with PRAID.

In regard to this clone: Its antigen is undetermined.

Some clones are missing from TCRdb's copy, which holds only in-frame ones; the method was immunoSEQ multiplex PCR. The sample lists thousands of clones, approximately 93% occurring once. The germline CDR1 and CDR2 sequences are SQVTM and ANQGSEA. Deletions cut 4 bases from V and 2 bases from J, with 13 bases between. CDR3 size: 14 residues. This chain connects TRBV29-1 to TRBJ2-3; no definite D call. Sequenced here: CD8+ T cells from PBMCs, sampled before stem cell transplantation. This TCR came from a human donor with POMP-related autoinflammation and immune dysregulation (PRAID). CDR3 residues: CSVGGSRPTDTQYF. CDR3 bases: TGCAGCGTTGGTGGCAGCAGGCCCACAGATACGCAGTATTTT.